One and the same sample provided the 28 T cell receptor beta chains below, sequenced in a study of CD8 T cell repertoires and HIV-1 epitope variants. Sequencing was performed with immunoSEQ multiplex PCR; in TCRdb, only in-frame clones are kept and a portion is missing. The data hold tens of thousands of clones, with approximately 70% observed a single time. The sample consisted of uncultured baseline CD8+ T cells from peripheral blood mononuclear cells (PBMCs). The receptors shown here come from a male donor with HIV.

In its sample, this clone was seen a few times. This chain uses TRBV5-4 with TRBJ1-2, with TRBD1 identical over 8 bases. In germline, CDR1 is SGHNT, CDR2 YYREEE (reference sequence). The CDR3 length is 15 residues. With V trimmed by 0 bases and J by 6 bases, 7 bases remained unmatched. The CDR3 region has the DNA TGTGCCAGCAGCTTGGACGGACAGGGTAGAGATGGCTACACCTTC. Amino acid sequence: CASSLDGQGRDGYTF.

V usage is TRBV6-1 and J usage is TRBJ1-5; TRBD1 aligns across 9 bases. V trimming: 7 bases; J trimming: 3 bases; junction bases outside the gene matches: 7. The CDR3 length is 15 residues. CDR1 MNHNS and CDR2 SASEGT come from the germline V gene. CDR3 coding DNA: TGTGCCAGCACCTGGGACAGGGCGTCCAATCAGCCCCAGCATTTT. Its translation: CASTWDRASNQPQHF.

The chain couples TRBV5-6 to TRBJ2-1, with 10 bases that match TRBD1. The CDR3 contains 17 residues. Unmatched junction bases numbered 7, after V lost 3 bases and J lost 1 base. Looked up from germline, CDR1 is SGHDT and CDR2 is YYEEEE. CDR3 region: CASSWLTGGFSYNEQFF. CDR3 sequence (DNA): TGTGCCAGCAGCTGGCTGACAGGGGGCTTTTCCTACAATGAGCAGTTCTTC.

This clone was found a few times. The chain uses TRBV7-9 and TRBJ2-1; 10 bases are a match to TRBD2. The CDR3 contains 18 residues. Germline values: CDR1 SEHNR, CDR2 FQNEAQ (reference sequence). The ends lost 5 bases at V and 2 bases at J; junction bases unmatched: 12. The DNA for the CDR3 is TGTGCCAGCAGCCCCGCGGGGCTAGCGGGGGCGACCTACAATGAGCAGTTCTTC. This encodes CASSPAGLAGATYNEQFF. Complete variable domain (other parts from reference TRBV7-9 and TRBJ2-1): DTGVSQNPRHKITKRGQNVTFRCDPISEHNRLYWYRQTLGQGPEFLTYFQNEAQLEKSRLLSDRFSAERPKGSFSTLEIQRTEQGDSAMYLCASSPAGLAGATYNEQFFGPGTRLTVL.

V usage is TRBV5-5 and J usage is TRBJ2-3; a weak D match, TRBD2 (6 bases). V was pared by 4 bases and J by 0 bases, with 15 bases between. CDR1 is SGHKS and CDR2 is YYEKEE in the germline V gene (reference sequence). The CDR3 is made up of 16 amino acids. The CDR3 bases are TGTGCCAGCAGCCATAGTGGGACTTCTAGCACAGATACGCAGTATTTT. This gives the protein CASSHSGTSSTDTQYF.

The chain uses TRBV10-3 and TRBJ2-3, with D possibly called TRBD1 or TRBD2 (5 bases each). CDR1 and CDR2 from the germline V gene are ENHRY and SYGVKD. Trimming shortened V by 6 bases and J by 1 base, and 14 bases separated the two germline ends. The CDR3 covers 15 residues. The CDR3 spells CAIRVEGKGTDTQYF. In DNA form, the CDR3 reads TGTGCCATCAGGGTTGAGGGGAAGGGCACAGATACGCAGTATTTT.

Only a few counts were recorded for this clone. This chain connects TRBV19 to TRBJ2-7, with 7 bases matching TRBD2. CDR1 and CDR2 (germline): LNHDA, SQIVND (reference sequence). Trimming at V came to 7 bases and at J to 6 bases, leaving 6 bases not matched to a gene. This CDR3 has 12 amino acids. CDR3: CASTPGEGEQYF. DNA for the CDR3: TGTGCCAGTACCCCCGGGGAGGGCGAGCAGTACTTC.

This chain connects TRBV7-2 to TRBJ2-5, with D perhaps assigned TRBD1 or TRBD2 (5 bases each). V lost 0 bases and J lost 4, with 12 bases in between. From germline, CDR1 is SGHTA and CDR2 FQGNSA. This CDR3 is built from 15 residues. The CDR3 protein is CASSLAGAQRETQYF. DNA of the CDR3: TGTGCCAGCAGCTTAGCCGGGGCCCAAAGAGAGACCCAGTACTTC.

This clone has more than one count but fewer than ten. The rearrangement joins TRBV5-1 to TRBJ2-1; 10 positions match TRBD1. V gave up 7 bases and J gave up 0 bases; unmatched junction bases: 7. The CDR3 runs to 16 residues. Germline CDR1 is SGHRS and CDR2 is YFSETQ. The CDR3 loop is CASRDRGLSSYNEQFF. The CDR3 region has the DNA TGCGCCAGCCGAGACAGGGGGCTTAGCTCCTACAATGAGCAGTTCTTC.

The CDR3, as DNA: TGCAGCGTTGATGGGGGGGCGGAAAATCAGCCCCAGCATTTT. Translating it yields CSVDGGAENQPQHF. The chain has TRBV29-1 and TRBJ1-5, with D tentatively TRBD1 (6 bases). Trimming removed 3 bases from V and 4 bases from J, with 13 bases in between. The CDR3 extends over 14 amino acids. Looked up from germline, CDR1 is SQVTM and CDR2 is ANQGSEA.

The rearrangement joins TRBV28 to TRBJ2-7; 12 bases align to TRBD2. The CDR3 is 16 residues long. V trimming: 6 bases; J trimming: 4 bases; junction bases outside the gene matches: 10. Germline V CDR1 and CDR2: MDHEN, SYDVKM. The CDR3, as DNA: TGTGCCAGCAGGCACTCGACTAGCGGGAGTTGGTACGAGCAGTACTTC. Translation gives CASRHSTSGSWYEQYF.

The genes are TRBV9 and TRBJ2-3, with TRBD2 matching 10 bases. The germline V gene encodes CDR1 SGDLS and CDR2 YYNGEE. This CDR3 contains 15 residues. Trimming took 3 bases from V and 2 from J; bases not matched to a gene: 3. The DNA for the CDR3 is TGTGCCAGCAGCGGCCTAGCGGGGGACACAGATACGCAGTATTTT. Translating it yields CASSGLAGDTDTQYF.

This clone was counted only a few times. The chain combines TRBV11-2 with TRBJ2-2, with 9 bases fitting TRBD1. Germline CDR1 is SGHAT and CDR2 is FQNNGV. The V gene end was trimmed by 3 bases and the J gene end by 1 base; junction bases not matched to a gene: 0. This CDR3 is built from 15 residues. CDR3 loop: CASSLTGGNTGELFF. As DNA, the CDR3 is TGTGCCAGCAGCTTGACAGGGGGGAACACCGGGGAGCTGTTTTTT.

The V gene is TRBV28, the J gene TRBJ2-1; 10 nucleotides match TRBD2. After removal of 6 bases from V and 5 bases from J, the junction contained 10 bases not matched to a gene. The germline CDR1 and CDR2 sequences are MDHEN and SYDVKM. CDR3 length: 16 amino acids. CDR3 bases: TGTGCCAGCAGACTACCCGGGACTAGCGTTCACAATGAGCAGTTCTTC. It specifies CASRLPGTSVHNEQFF.

This sequence joins TRBV18 and TRBJ1-2; D gene uncertain. The V end lost 3 bases, the J end lost 6 bases, and 11 bases lay between the germline ends. CDR1 is KGHSH and CDR2 is LQKENI in the germline V gene. This CDR3 is 13 amino acids long. The chain's CDR3 is CASSPSGGHGYTF. For the CDR3, the DNA is TGTGCCAGCTCACCGTCGGGAGGCCATGGCTACACCTTC.

This rearrangement joins TRBV27 to TRBJ2-7, with TRBD2 identical over 8 bases. This CDR3 region has 15 residues. From germline, CDR1 is MNHEY and CDR2 SMNVEV (reference sequence). The V segment lost 0 bases and the J segment 4 bases; nucleotides outside the gene matches: 5. Here the CDR3 reads CASSLSRIAGYEQYF. The DNA of the CDR3 is TGTGCCAGCAGTTTATCGCGGATAGCGGGGTACGAGCAGTACTTC.

The chain links TRBV11-2 to TRBJ2-1; no definite D call. This CDR3 spans 13 amino acids. V was clipped by 8 bases and J by 10 bases, with 18 bases between them. In germline, CDR1 is SGHAT, CDR2 FQNNGV. CDR3 nucleotide sequence: TGTGCCAGCGGTAGGTCGGCCACGCAGGAGCAGTTCTTC. This translates into CASGRSATQEQFF.

The V call is TRBV15, the J call TRBJ1-1; the D gene is possibly TRBD1 (5 bases). Trimming took off 2 bases at V and 3 bases at J, with 13 bases between the two ends. Germline CDR1 and CDR2: LNHNV and YYDKDF (reference sequence). CDR3 length equals 15 residues. CDR3 amino acids: CATSRTLGRDTEAFF. The CDR3 bases are TGTGCCACCAGCAGAACCCTGGGGCGGGACACTGAAGCTTTCTTT. The entire variable domain, with the rest obtained from reference TRBV15 and TRBJ1-1, is as follows: DAMVIQNPRYQVTQFGKPVTLSCSQTLNHNVMYWYQQKSSQAPKLLFHYYDKDFNNEADTPDNFQSRRPNTSFCFLDIRSPGLGDTAMYLCATSRTLGRDTEAFFGQGTRLTVV.

This clone appeared a single time. The chain recombines TRBV19 with TRBJ2-1; 7 nucleotides align to TRBD2. Trimming removed 3 bases from V and 7 bases from J; junction bases left unmatched: 9. The CDR3 length is 15 residues. Germline assignment: CDR1 LNHDA and CDR2 SQIVND (reference sequence). As DNA, the CDR3 is TGTGCCAGTAGTATCGGGACTAAGTCAGTGAATGAGCAGTTCTTC. Its translation is CASSIGTKSVNEQFF. The variable domain in full, completed from reference TRBV19 and TRBJ2-1, reads DGGITQSPKYLFRKEGQNVTLSCEQNLNHDAMYWYRQDPGQGLRLIYYSQIVNDFQKGDIAEGYSVSREKKESFPLTVTSAQKNPTAFYLCASSIGTKSVNEQFFGPGTRLTVL.

The rearrangement uses TRBV19 and TRBJ2-1, with D perhaps matching TRBD2 (5 bases). V lost 7 bases to trimming and J lost 4 bases, with 14 bases between them. The CDR3 length is 14 residues. Germline loops: CDR1 LNHDA, CDR2 SQIVND (reference sequence). This CDR3 reads CASTPKRVYNEQFF. CDR3 nucleotides: TGTGCCAGTACCCCGAAGAGGGTGTACAATGAGCAGTTCTTC.

The chain couples TRBV5-1 to TRBJ1-2; 9 bases are a match to TRBD1. Germline V gene data show CDR1 as SGHRS and CDR2 as YFSETQ. V trimming: 4 bases; J trimming: 3 bases; junction bases outside the gene matches: 7. This CDR3 has 15 amino acids. CDR3 bases: TGCGCCAGCAGCGAGGGGACAGGGCGGGACTATGGCTACACCTTC. Its translation: CASSEGTGRDYGYTF.

The genes are TRBV7-7 and TRBJ2-5; a weak D match, TRBD2 (5 bases). V shed 5 bases and J shed 5 bases, with 15 bases lying between them. Germline V lookup: CDR1 SSHAT, CDR2 FNYEAQ (reference sequence). This CDR3 has 14 amino acids. DNA of the CDR3: TGTGCCAGCAGCCGGCCGGGAAGAGAGGAGACCCAGTACTTC. Amino acids: CASSRPGREETQYF.

The rearrangement links TRBV2 to TRBJ2-7; a weak D match, TRBD2 (6 bases). The V end lost 7 bases, the J end lost 2 bases, and 27 bases lay between the germline ends. Germline CDR1 and CDR2: SNHLY and FYNNEI. This CDR3 spans 18 amino acids. The CDR3 here is CASTEGAGLGDSPYEQYF. The CDR3 coding sequence is TGTGCCAGCACCGAGGGTGCCGGACTCGGGGACTCTCCCTACGAGCAGTACTTC.

The table lists this clone with a count of one. The V gene is TRBV6-5, the J gene TRBJ2-3; 9 bases match TRBD1. Germline assignment: CDR1 MNHEY and CDR2 SVGAGI. This CDR3 has 15 amino acids. With V trimmed by 0 bases and J by 3 bases, 1 base remained unmatched. CDR3 in amino acids: CASSYSGTGTDTQYF. For the CDR3, the DNA is TGTGCCAGCAGTTACTCTGGGACAGGGACAGATACGCAGTATTTT.

CDR3 coding DNA: TGTGCCAGCAGCCCATCCGTTCGGACTAGCGGGGGGGCCGGGGAGCTGTTTTTT. The encoded protein is CASSPSVRTSGGAGELFF. The chain employs TRBV7-6 and TRBJ2-2; 15 positions agree with TRBD2. The V and J ends lost 5 bases and 6 bases, in that order; junction bases with no gene match: 10. CDR1 is SGHVS and CDR2 is FNYEAQ in the germline V gene. The CDR3 is 18 amino acids.

This sequence joins TRBV5-1 and TRBJ2-1; the match to TRBD1 covers 9 bases. With 5 bases clipped from V and 7 bases from J, the junction kept 16 bases outside the gene matches. This CDR3 has 17 amino acids. CDR1 and CDR2 from the germline V gene are SGHRS and YFSETQ. In DNA, the CDR3 is TGCGCCAGCAGTCTAACCACCGGGACAGGGTACGTGAATGAGCAGTTCTTC. This codes for CASSLTTGTGYVNEQFF.

This clone was seen more than once but under ten times. The rearrangement links TRBV6-5 to TRBJ1-4; D possibly corresponds to TRBD1 (6 bases). The CDR3 is 15 amino acids. V gave up 5 bases and J gave up 5 bases, with 15 bases separating them. The germline gives CDR1 MNHEY, CDR2 SVGAGI. The CDR3 loop is CASSRILGANEKLFF. The CDR3 nucleotides read TGTGCCAGCAGTCGAATCTTGGGGGCGAATGAAAAACTGTTTTTT.

In this sample, this clone turned up many times. The rearrangement joins TRBV18 to TRBJ1-5; the match to TRBD1 covers 10 bases. CDR1 is KGHSH and CDR2 is LQKENI in the germline V gene. This CDR3 is 15 amino acids long. The J segment lost 7 bases and the V segment lost 2 bases, leaving 5 bases of the junction unmatched. CDR3 sequence (DNA): TGTGCCAGCTCACCAACGACAGGGGGCGGCCAGCCCCAGCATTTT. This codes for CASSPTTGGGQPQHF.